The 25 T cell receptor beta chains presented below share a single source sample, sequenced in a study of blood T cell repertoires in COVID-19. Generated by immunoSEQ multiplex PCR, the TCRdb table keeps only in-frame clones and is missing some. Among 130,000 or so clones, about 74% were seen once, and the ten largest hold around 16%. Sequenced: peripheral blood. The receptor source for this set is a man aged 50-60 years with acute or convalescent COVID-19.

This clone appeared a few times. The V and J genes are TRBV5-8 and TRBJ1-5; TRBD1 is a possible D gene (5 bases). Germline V gene lookup returns CDR1 SGHTS and CDR2 YDEGEE. The CDR3 has 15 amino acids. V was cut by 3 bases and J by 0 bases, with 10 bases left in between. The CDR3 coding sequence is TGTGCCAGCAGCTCAAGACAGTATAGCAATCAGCCCCAGCATTTT. Protein product: CASSSRQYSNQPQHF.

About this clone itself: This CDR3 is also generated by other DNA sequences in the sample. V is TRBV27 and J is TRBJ1-5; 8 positions agree with TRBD1. Germline V gene sequence: CDR1 MNHEY, CDR2 SMNVEV (reference sequence). V dropped 5 bases and J dropped 6; count of bases not matched to a gene: 6. This CDR3 region has 14 residues. CDR3: CASSLGQGPQPQHF. The DNA for the CDR3 is TGTGCCAGCAGTCTTGGACAGGGCCCTCAGCCCCAGCATTTT.

The chain carries TRBV30 and TRBJ2-3; 7 bases line up with TRBD2. The V gene end was trimmed by 3 bases and the J gene end by 6 bases; junction bases not matched to a gene: 9. The CDR3 has 14 residues. CDR1 is GTSNPN, CDR2 SVGIG, per germline (reference sequence). In DNA form, the CDR3 reads TGTGCCTGGAGCGAGGCGAGCGGGGTGGATACGCAGTATTTT. This gives the protein CAWSEASGVDTQYF.

The chain combines TRBV12-3 or TRBV12-4 with TRBJ2-1; TRBD1 agrees at 8 bases. CDR3 length: 12 amino acids. V lost 8 bases and J lost 9; bases outside the gene matches: 6. The CDR3 coding sequence is TGTGCCAGCGGGGACAGGAGTAGTGAGCAGTTCTTC. Protein: CASGDRSSEQFF.

The chain employs TRBV7-9 and TRBJ1-6; D remains ambiguous. The germline gives CDR1 SEHNR, CDR2 FQNEAQ (reference sequence). Trimming left V 2 bases short and J 10 bases short, with 12 bases between. There are 14 residues in the CDR3. As DNA, the CDR3 is TGTGCCAGCAGCTTATACAGCCCCAGGTCACCCCTCCACTTT. As protein: CASSLYSPRSPLHF. Full variable domain (missing parts from reference TRBV7-9 and TRBJ1-6): DTGVSQNPRHKITKRGQNVTFRCDPISEHNRLYWYRQTLGQGPEFLTYFQNEAQLEKSRLLSDRFSAERPKGSFSTLEIQRTEQGDSAMYLCASSLYSPRSPLHFGNGTRLTVT.

The V call is TRBV10-3, the J call TRBJ1-2; 8 bases match TRBD1. Germline V CDR1 and CDR2: ENHRY, SYGVKD. This CDR3 has 14 residues. Unmatched junction bases numbered 4, after V lost 3 bases and J lost 4 bases. CDR3 in DNA: TGTGCCATCAGTGAATCAGGACAGGGCTATGGCTACACCTTC. It encodes CAISESGQGYGYTF.

The V gene is TRBV11-3, the J gene TRBJ2-6; tentatively, D is TRBD2 (7 bases). V was pared by 0 bases and J by 2 bases, with 17 bases between. Germline-derived CDR1 and CDR2 are SGHNT and YENEEA. This CDR3 has 19 residues. CDR3 nucleotide sequence: TGTGCCAGCAGCTTAGATCTTCACAGGGAGGGGCCTGGGGCCAACGTCCTGACTTTC. It yields the protein CASSLDLHREGPGANVLTF.

This sequence joins TRBV4-1 and TRBJ2-1; no reliable D call. The CDR3 is 14 residues long. The V gene lost 1 base and the J gene lost 7 bases, with 11 bases spanning the gap. CDR1 and CDR2 from the germline V gene are MGHRA and YSYEKL. The DNA of the CDR3 is TGCGCCAGCAGCCAAGGTAGAGGCCCAAATGAGCAGTTCTTC. This encodes CASSQGRGPNEQFF.

This chain joins TRBV10-2 and TRBJ1-1, with 9 bases aligning to TRBD1. With V trimmed by 1 base and J by 6 bases, 6 bases remained unmatched. CDR1 and CDR2 (germline): WSHSY, SAAADI. The CDR3 is 15 amino acids. CDR3 amino acids: CASSEWTGVRAEAFF. CDR3 coding DNA: TGCGCCAGCAGTGAGTGGACAGGGGTGAGGGCTGAAGCTTTCTTT.

V gene TRBV6-2 or TRBV6-3 combines with J gene TRBJ2-2; no firm D call. The germline CDR1 and CDR2 sequences are MNHEY and SVGEGT. Trimming left V 5 bases short and J 12 bases short, with 13 bases between. The CDR3 contains 12 residues. The CDR3 sequence is CASSEVRSKLFF. CDR3 nucleotide sequence: TGTGCCAGCAGTGAGGTTCGCAGTAAGCTGTTTTTT.

This rearrangement joins TRBV6-5 to TRBJ1-2; 7 nucleotides line up with TRBD1. With 6 bases clipped from V and 7 bases from J, the junction kept 8 bases outside the gene matches. Looked up from germline, CDR1 is MNHEY and CDR2 is SVGAGI. This CDR3 comprises 13 residues. The CDR3 protein is CASSMGQLGGYTF. The CDR3 nucleotides read TGTGCCAGCAGCATGGGACAGTTGGGTGGCTACACCTTC.

The genes are TRBV14 and TRBJ1-3; D may be TRBD1 (6 bases). The V gene's germline CDR1 is SGHDN and CDR2 FVKESK. V shed 5 bases and J shed 3 bases, with 11 bases lying between them. The CDR3 runs 14 residues. The CDR3 protein is CASSVGGLGNTIYF. The CDR3 nucleotides read TGTGCCAGCAGCGTCGGGGGGCTTGGAAACACCATATATTTT.

The chain is built from TRBV7-8 and TRBJ2-2; 8 bases match TRBD1. Germline trimming cut 0 bases from V and 6 bases from J; bases unmatched to any gene: 3. Germline V lookup: CDR1 SGHVS, CDR2 FQNEAQ. The CDR3 has 15 residues. The CDR3 region is CASSLAPQGAGELFF. The CDR3 DNA reads TGTGCCAGCAGCTTAGCTCCACAGGGGGCCGGGGAGCTGTTTTTT. The whole variable domain, filled in from reference TRBV7-8 and TRBJ2-2, reads GAGVSQSPRYKVAKRGQDVALRCDPISGHVSLFWYQQALGQGPEFLTYFQNEAQLDKSGLPSDRFFAERPEGSVSTLKIQRTQQEDSAVYLCASSLAPQGAGELFFGEGSRLTVL.

The V gene is TRBV4-1, the J gene TRBJ2-3; D might be TRBD1 (6 bases). Per the germline V gene, CDR1 is MGHRA and CDR2 is YSYEKL. V lost 0 bases, J lost 0 bases, and 10 bases lay in between. The CDR3 has 16 amino acids. CDR3 nucleotide sequence: TGCGCCAGCAGCCAAGAGGGCAGGGGTAGCACAGATACGCAGTATTTT. It specifies CASSQEGRGSTDTQYF.

V and J are TRBV7-3 and TRBJ1-2; weak D call: TRBD1 (5 bases). This CDR3 has 15 residues. Germline loops: CDR1 SGHTA, CDR2 FQGTGA. The ends were cut back, 5 bases at V and 3 bases at J, with 16 bases in the middle. The CDR3 nucleotides read TGTGCCAGCAGCCCCCATCCTGGGGGGTACTATGGCTACACCTTC. Translated: CASSPHPGGYYGYTF. Full variable domain (rest looked up from reference TRBV7-3 and TRBJ1-2): GAGVSQTPSNKVTEKGKYVELRCDPISGHTALYWYRQSLGQGPEFLIYFQGTGAADDSGLPNDRFFAVRPEGSVSTLKIQRTERGDSAVYLCASSPHPGGYYGYTFGSGTRLTVV.

The V gene is TRBV6-2 or TRBV6-3, the J gene TRBJ1-4, with D perhaps TRBD1 (5 bases). The CDR3 loop spans 16 amino acids. Trimming took off 2 bases at V and 3 bases at J, with 13 bases between the two ends. The germline V gene encodes CDR1 MNHEY and CDR2 SVGEGT. CDR3 sequence (DNA): TGTGCCAGCAGTTACAACCTAGGGGATCCTAATGAAAAACTGTTTTTT. As protein: CASSYNLGDPNEKLFF.

This clone appeared once. The chain employs TRBV10-3 and TRBJ1-2, with 7 bases identical to TRBD1. CDR1 ENHRY and CDR2 SYGVKD come from the germline V gene. The CDR3 spans 13 residues. J was trimmed by 8 bases and V by 2 bases; bases with no gene match: 5. This chain's CDR3 is CAISERTGGGYTF. CDR3 DNA: TGTGCCATCAGTGAGAGGACAGGTGGCGGCTACACCTTC.

J is TRBJ1-1 and V is TRBV15; D might be TRBD1 (6 bases). V dropped 0 bases and J dropped 7 bases, with 15 bases sitting between them. The CDR3 has 15 residues. Germline CDR1 and CDR2: LNHNV and YYDKDF (reference sequence). The CDR3 is CATSRDQGFVIEAFF. The CDR3 region has the DNA TGTGCCACCAGCAGAGATCAGGGGTTTGTAATTGAAGCTTTCTTT. Combining the CDR3 with reference TRBV15 and TRBJ1-1 gives the whole variable domain DAMVIQNPRYQVTQFGKPVTLSCSQTLNHNVMYWYQQKSSQAPKLLFHYYDKDFNNEADTPDNFQSRRPNTSFCFLDIRSPGLGDTAMYLCATSRDQGFVIEAFFGQGTRLTVV.

V gene TRBV10-3 combines with J gene TRBJ2-3; 7 positions match TRBD2. The germline V gene encodes CDR1 ENHRY and CDR2 SYGVKD. The CDR3 runs 13 residues. J gave up 0 bases and V 11 bases, and 5 bases lay outside the gene matches. The CDR3 coding sequence is TGTGCCGCCGCTAGCGGCAGCACAGATACGCAGTATTTT. Its protein product is CAAASGSTDTQYF.

The chain recombines TRBV7-9 with TRBJ2-3; 7 nucleotides line up with TRBD1. Germline V gene data show CDR1 as SEHNR and CDR2 as FQNEAQ (reference sequence). The CDR3 totals 14 residues. The J segment lost 2 bases and the V segment lost 4 bases, leaving 3 bases of the junction unmatched. In nucleotides, the CDR3 is TGTGCCAGCAGCTCACAGGGGATCACAGATACGCAGTATTTT. Translated: CASSSQGITDTQYF.

The chain joins TRBV27 to TRBJ2-5; 9 bases agree with TRBD1. V dropped 10 bases and J dropped 2; count of bases not matched to a gene: 11. The length of the CDR3 is 15 residues. The germline V gene encodes CDR1 MNHEY and CDR2 SMNVEV (reference sequence). The CDR3 spells CATRDRVLGQETQYF. CDR3 sequence (DNA): TGTGCCACCCGGGACAGGGTACTGGGGCAAGAGACCCAGTACTTC.

The J gene is TRBJ2-1, the V gene TRBV5-1; weak D call: TRBD2 (6 bases). Germline V gene lookup returns CDR1 SGHRS and CDR2 YFSETQ. Trimming took 0 bases from V and 2 from J, leaving 15 bases between them. This CDR3 contains 17 residues. The CDR3 protein is CASSLGFFSGPYNEQFF. The DNA for the CDR3 is TGCGCCAGCAGCTTGGGGTTCTTCAGCGGGCCCTACAATGAGCAGTTCTTC.

The CDR3 nucleotides read TGTGCCAGCAGCTTCAAACCAGGGGCGCTCTACGAGCAGTACGTC. It codes for CASSFKPGALYEQYV. J is TRBJ2-7 and V is TRBV7-2; tentatively, D is TRBD1 (6 bases). Trimming stripped 3 bases from V and 3 bases from J, with 15 bases between. The CDR3 extends over 15 amino acids. From germline, CDR1 is SGHTA and CDR2 FQGNSA.

The rearrangement joins TRBV27 to TRBJ2-1; 8 bases match TRBD1. Germline trimming cut 6 bases from V and 2 bases from J; bases unmatched to any gene: 9. The germline CDR1 and CDR2 sequences are MNHEY and SMNVEV (reference sequence). This CDR3 comprises 16 residues. CDR3 sequence: CASRHRDRRPYNEQFF. The CDR3 coding sequence is TGTGCCAGCAGACACCGGGACAGGAGGCCCTACAATGAGCAGTTCTTC.

The gene calls are TRBV19 and TRBJ1-4; D unclear. V lost 1 base and J lost 3, with 6 bases in between. Germline CDR1 reads LNHDA; CDR2 reads SQIVND (reference sequence). This CDR3 spans 14 amino acids. The CDR3 region is CASSIAQSNEKLFF. The CDR3 DNA follows: TGTGCCAGTAGTATAGCACAGTCTAATGAAAAACTGTTTTTT.